This T cell receptor (beta chain) comes out of a study of OX40 agonist ivuxolimab in advanced cancers. Blood sampling was done at baseline, cycle 4 day 1, and cycle 7 day 1. The V segment lost 0 bases and the J segment 5 bases; nucleotides outside the gene matches: 8. The CDR3 is 15 residues long. Some clones are missing from TCRdb's copy, which holds only in-frame ones; the method was immunoSEQ multiplex PCR. The sample lists tens of thousands of clones; around 90% were seen once. Study-wide points: Normalized T-cell clonal expansion was also low in some nonresponders.

Remarks on this clone: What it binds is not known.

The gene calls are TRBV5-3 and TRBJ2-7; 7 bases line up with TRBD1. TRBV5-3 counts as an open reading frame of uncertain function. The specimen comprised CD4+ or CD8+ T cells sorted from blood, sampled in a trial of the OX40 agonist ivuxolimab. This receptor was taken from an adult with an advanced solid tumor such as melanoma, head and neck, liver or kidney cancer. Written as DNA, the CDR3 is TGTGCCAGAAGCTTGGCCGAGACAGGGCTCCACGAGCAGTACTTC. Protein product: CARSLAETGLHEQYF.